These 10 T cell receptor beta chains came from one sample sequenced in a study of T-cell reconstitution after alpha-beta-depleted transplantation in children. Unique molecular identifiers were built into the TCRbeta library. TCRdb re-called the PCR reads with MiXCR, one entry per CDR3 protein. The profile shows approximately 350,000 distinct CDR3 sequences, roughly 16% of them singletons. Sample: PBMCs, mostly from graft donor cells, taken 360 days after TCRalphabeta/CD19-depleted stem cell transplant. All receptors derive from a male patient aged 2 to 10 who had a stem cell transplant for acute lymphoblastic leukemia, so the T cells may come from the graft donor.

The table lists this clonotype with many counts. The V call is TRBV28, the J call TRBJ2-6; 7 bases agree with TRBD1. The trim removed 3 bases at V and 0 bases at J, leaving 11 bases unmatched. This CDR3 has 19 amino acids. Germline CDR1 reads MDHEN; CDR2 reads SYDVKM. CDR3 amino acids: CASSFPPTGKVSGANVLTF. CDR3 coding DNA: TGTGCCAGCAGTTTTCCCCCGACAGGGAAGGTCTCTGGGGCCAACGTCCTGACTTTC.

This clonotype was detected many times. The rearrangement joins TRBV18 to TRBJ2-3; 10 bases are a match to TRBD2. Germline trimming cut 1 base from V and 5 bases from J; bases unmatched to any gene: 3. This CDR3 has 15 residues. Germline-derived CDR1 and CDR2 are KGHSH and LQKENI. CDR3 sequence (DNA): TGTGCCAGCTCACCACTAGCGGGAGGAATAGATACGCAGTATTTT. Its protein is CASSPLAGGIDTQYF.

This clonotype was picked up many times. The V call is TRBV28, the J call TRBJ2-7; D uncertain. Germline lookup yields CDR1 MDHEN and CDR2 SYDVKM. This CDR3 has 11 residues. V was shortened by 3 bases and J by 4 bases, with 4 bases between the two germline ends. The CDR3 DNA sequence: TGTGCCAGCAGTTTCCAGTACGAGCAGTACTTC. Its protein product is CASSFQYEQYF.

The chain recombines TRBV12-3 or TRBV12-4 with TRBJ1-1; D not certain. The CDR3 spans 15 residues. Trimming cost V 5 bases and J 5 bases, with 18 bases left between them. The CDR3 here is CASSPGEVVRTEAFF. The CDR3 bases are TGTGCCAGCAGTCCCGGCGAGGTTGTAAGGACTGAAGCTTTCTTT.

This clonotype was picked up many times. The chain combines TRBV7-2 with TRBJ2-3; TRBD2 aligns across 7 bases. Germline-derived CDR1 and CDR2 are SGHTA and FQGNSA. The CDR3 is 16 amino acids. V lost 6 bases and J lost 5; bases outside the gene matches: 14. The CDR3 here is CASRGGTNFPLDTQYF. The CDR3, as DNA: TGTGCCAGCAGAGGCGGGACTAACTTTCCTTTAGATACGCAGTATTTT. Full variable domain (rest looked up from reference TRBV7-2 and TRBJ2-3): GAGVSQSPSNKVTEKGKDVELRCDPISGHTALYWYRQSLGQGLEFLIYFQGNSAPDKSGLPSDRFSAERTGGSVSTLTIQRTQQEDSAVYLCASRGGTNFPLDTQYFGPGTRLTVL.

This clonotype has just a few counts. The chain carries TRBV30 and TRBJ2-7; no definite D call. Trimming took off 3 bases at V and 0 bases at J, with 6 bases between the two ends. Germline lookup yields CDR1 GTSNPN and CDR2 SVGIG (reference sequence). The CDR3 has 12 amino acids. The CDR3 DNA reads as TGTGCCTGGAGCGACGACTCCTACGAGCAGTACTTC. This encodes CAWSDDSYEQYF.

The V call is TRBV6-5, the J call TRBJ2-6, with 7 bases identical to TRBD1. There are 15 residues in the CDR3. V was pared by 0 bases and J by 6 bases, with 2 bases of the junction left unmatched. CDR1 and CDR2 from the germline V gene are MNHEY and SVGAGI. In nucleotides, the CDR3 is TGTGCCAGCAGTTACTCAGGGGGCCCGGCCAACGTCCTGACTTTC. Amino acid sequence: CASSYSGGPANVLTF.

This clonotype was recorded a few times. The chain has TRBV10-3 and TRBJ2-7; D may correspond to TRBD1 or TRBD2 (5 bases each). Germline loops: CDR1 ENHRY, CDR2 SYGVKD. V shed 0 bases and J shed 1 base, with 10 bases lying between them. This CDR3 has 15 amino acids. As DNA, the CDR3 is TGTGCCATCAGTGAGTCGAGGGGTAATTCCTACGAGCAGTACTTC. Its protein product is CAISESRGNSYEQYF.

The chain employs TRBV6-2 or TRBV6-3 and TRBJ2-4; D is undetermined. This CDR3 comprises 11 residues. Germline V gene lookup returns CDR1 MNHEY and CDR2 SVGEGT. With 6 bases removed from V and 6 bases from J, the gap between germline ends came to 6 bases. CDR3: CASSPGNIQYF. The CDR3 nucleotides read TGTGCCAGCAGCCCAGGAAACATTCAGTACTTC.

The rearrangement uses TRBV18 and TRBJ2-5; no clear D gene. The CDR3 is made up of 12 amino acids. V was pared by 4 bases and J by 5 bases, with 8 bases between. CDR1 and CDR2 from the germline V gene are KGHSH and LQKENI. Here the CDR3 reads CASSQKEETQYF. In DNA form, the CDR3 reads TGTGCCAGCTCACAGAAGGAGGAGACCCAGTACTTC.